Each of the 12 T cell receptor beta chains below was sequenced from the same sample in a study of blood T cell repertoires in COVID-19. Profiled with immunoSEQ multiplex PCR; TCRdb holds only in-frame clones, not every one. Here the sample spans about 64,000 clones, 80% to 95% being singletons. The specimen sequenced was peripheral blood. Source of these receptors: a woman at least 80 years old with active COVID-19.

This clone is a singleton in its sample. The V and J genes are TRBV5-5 and TRBJ1-5; D is unclear. The CDR3 runs 13 residues. Per the germline V gene, CDR1 is SGHKS and CDR2 is YYEKEE (reference sequence). The V end was cut by 2 bases, the J end by 4 bases, with 7 bases between. The CDR3 region is CASSFGENQPQHF. CDR3 nucleotide sequence: TGTGCCAGCAGCTTCGGGGAGAATCAGCCCCAGCATTTT.

The chain recombines TRBV7-2 with TRBJ2-5; 9 nucleotides match TRBD2. Trimming removed 7 bases from V and 5 bases from J; junction bases left unmatched: 8. CDR1 is SGHTA, CDR2 FQGNSA, per germline. There are 14 residues in the CDR3. This CDR3 is CASNRGGADETQYF. CDR3 DNA sequence: TGTGCCAGCAATCGCGGGGGGGCGGATGAGACCCAGTACTTC. Drawing the rest from reference TRBV7-2 and TRBJ2-5, the complete variable domain is GAGVSQSPSNKVTEKGKDVELRCDPISGHTALYWYRQSLGQGLEFLIYFQGNSAPDKSGLPSDRFSAERTGGSVSTLTIQRTQQEDSAVYLCASNRGGADETQYFGPGTRLLVL.

The chain combines TRBV7-9 with TRBJ1-3; D unclear. The CDR3 has 16 amino acids. CDR1 and CDR2 from the germline V gene are SEHNR and FQNEAQ (reference sequence). Trimming pared 2 bases from V and 1 base from J, leaving 12 bases between. CDR3 in DNA: TGTGCCAGCAGCTTATGGATCATGAGGTCTGGAAACACCATATATTTT. This translates into CASSLWIMRSGNTIYF.

The chain links TRBV19 to TRBJ2-2; TRBD2 matches at 12 bases. This CDR3 region has 17 residues. The trim removed 5 bases at V and 6 bases at J, leaving 10 bases unmatched. CDR1 and CDR2 from the germline V gene are LNHDA and SQIVND (reference sequence). The CDR3: CASSLAGGLSPAGELFF. CDR3 nucleotides: TGTGCCAGTAGTCTAGCGGGAGGGTTGTCCCCGGCCGGGGAGCTGTTTTTT.

The rearrangement uses TRBV14 and TRBJ2-3; TRBD2 agrees at 10 bases. With 4 bases clipped from V and 0 bases from J, the junction kept 7 bases outside the gene matches. CDR3 length: 17 amino acids. Germline CDR1 and CDR2: SGHDN and FVKESK. The CDR3 loop is CASSPWSGGGSTDTQYF. The CDR3 region has the DNA TGTGCCAGCAGCCCGTGGAGCGGGGGGGGTAGCACAGATACGCAGTATTTT.

The chain uses TRBV6-5 and TRBJ2-1; D perhaps matches TRBD1 (6 bases). The CDR3 loop spans 14 amino acids. Trimming cost V 7 bases and J 10 bases, with 20 bases left between them. In germline, CDR1 is MNHEY, CDR2 SVGAGI. The CDR3 spells CASTAEWGRGEQFF. The CDR3 DNA is TGTGCCAGCACCGCAGAGTGGGGGCGCGGAGAGCAGTTCTTC.

Here the CDR3 reads CASSFTGGNQPQHF. The CDR3 DNA follows: TGTGCCAGCAGCTTTACGGGGGGCAATCAGCCCCAGCATTTT. The gene calls are TRBV13 and TRBJ1-5; tentative D call: TRBD1 (5 bases). Germline-derived CDR1 and CDR2 are PRHDT and FYEKMQ (reference sequence). This CDR3 contains 14 residues. The V end lost 3 bases, the J end lost 2 bases, and 8 bases lay between the germline ends. The full variable domain, rest sourced from reference TRBV13 and TRBJ1-5, is AAGVIQSPRHLIKEKRETATLKCYPIPRHDTVYWYQQGPGQDPQFLISFYEKMQSDKGSIPDRFSAQQFSDYHSELNMSSLELGDSALYFCASSFTGGNQPQHFGDGTRLSIL.

The gene calls are TRBV5-1 and TRBJ2-3; the D is unclear. In germline, CDR1 is SGHRS, CDR2 YFSETQ. The V end was cut by 2 bases, the J end by 0 bases, with 7 bases between. The CDR3 runs to 14 residues. In DNA, the CDR3 is TGCGCCAGCAGCTTTACTGCTAGCACAGATACGCAGTATTTT. Residues: CASSFTASTDTQYF. The whole variable domain, remainder taken from reference TRBV5-1 and TRBJ2-3, is KAGVTQTPRYLIKTRGQQVTLSCSPISGHRSVSWYQQTPGQGLQFLFEYFSETQRNKGNFPGRFSGRQFSNSRSEMNVSTLELGDSALYLCASSFTASTDTQYFGPGTRLTVL.

The rearrangement links TRBV28 to TRBJ2-3, with a tentative D call TRBD1 (5 bases). Between the trimmed V and J ends, which lost 3 bases and 4 bases, there was a span of 5 bases. The germline V gene has CDR1 MDHEN and CDR2 SYDVKM. The CDR3 runs 12 residues. In nucleotides, the CDR3 is TGTGCCAGCAGTTTCAGGGCAGATACGCAGTATTTT. Protein: CASSFRADTQYF.

The genes are TRBV5-4 and TRBJ2-7; maybe TRBD2 (5 bases). Germline V CDR1 and CDR2: SGHNT, YYREEE (reference sequence). The CDR3 extends over 14 amino acids. V was pared by 4 bases and J by 3 bases, with 14 bases between. The CDR3 sequence: CASSPPTSIYEQYV. DNA of the CDR3: TGTGCCAGCAGCCCCCCTACTAGTATCTACGAGCAGTACGTC.

The J gene is TRBJ2-7, the V gene TRBV24-1; D is undetermined. The germline V and J ends were trimmed by 4 bases and 0 bases, with 12 bases remaining between them. The germline CDR1 and CDR2 sequences are KGHDR and SFDVKD. The CDR3 sequence is 15 residues long. The CDR3 DNA is TGTGCCACCAGTGACCCGACAAGACCCTCCTACGAGCAGTACTTC. It specifies CATSDPTRPSYEQYF.

CDR3 protein: CASSLEQRNRGWVTQYF. In DNA, the CDR3 is TGTGCCAGCAGCTTAGAACAACGTAACAGGGGGTGGGTGACCCAGTACTTC. V is TRBV11-2 and J is TRBJ2-5; 8 nucleotides align to TRBD1. Per the germline V gene, CDR1 is SGHAT and CDR2 is FQNNGV. The CDR3 is 17 amino acids. V dropped 0 bases and J dropped 7; count of bases not matched to a gene: 13.